The sequence of this TCR beta chain was determined in a study of blood T cells in healthy people across ages. The CDR3 spans 14 residues. Germline CDR1 reads MGHRA; CDR2 reads YSYEKL. V gave up 1 base and J gave up 3 bases, with 9 bases separating them. The use of a sample-barcoded 5' primer and a J-beta primer mix characterized a second PCR of roughly 7 to 12 cycles. One entry per CDR3 protein, called by TCRdb with MiXCR from the 5' RACE reads. The sample contains 1,500,000 or so distinct CDR3 sequences, 35% to 45% of which appear only once. About this clonotype itself: Its antigen is unidentified.

General observations from the study: It was the long-lived donors that had more naive CD4+ cells and higher diversity than aged donors.

The source of this sequence is a woman aged 18-29 years in good health. Sample: blood. The chain uses TRBV4-1 and TRBJ2-5; maybe TRBD2 (6 bases). In DNA, the CDR3 is TGCGCCAGCAGCCAAGTATGGGGGGAAGAGACCCAGTACTTC. It codes for CASSQVWGEETQYF.